A single sample is the source of the 25 T cell receptor beta chains below, sequenced in a study of blood T cells in healthy people across ages. A J-beta primer mix and a sample-barcoded 5' primer were used in a second PCR of about 6 to 12 cycles. In TCRdb, the 5' RACE reads were re-called with MiXCR into one record per CDR3 protein. The sample lists more than 800,000 distinct CDR3 sequences; 40% to 55% were seen once. Specimen: blood. All receptors come from an older woman in good health.

This clonotype was picked up a small number of times. The chain uses TRBV28 and TRBJ1-2; D is undetermined. Between the trimmed V and J ends, which lost 3 bases and 4 bases, there was a span of 18 bases. The CDR3 is 16 amino acids. Germline CDR1 is MDHEN and CDR2 is SYDVKM. CDR3 amino acids: CASSFQTGQSIYGYTF. Here the CDR3 DNA reads TGTGCCAGCAGTTTTCAGACGGGCCAAAGTATCTATGGCTACACCTTC.

V gene TRBV2 combines with J gene TRBJ2-1, with D perhaps TRBD1 or TRBD2 (5 bases each). Trimming took off 6 bases at V and 10 bases at J, with 22 bases between the two ends. Germline loops: CDR1 SNHLY, CDR2 FYNNEI. The CDR3 runs to 15 residues. CDR3 region: CASRTGTAELKEQFF. The CDR3 nucleotides read TGTGCCAGCAGAACCGGGACCGCGGAATTAAAGGAGCAGTTCTTC.

The CDR3 region has the DNA TGTGCCAGCAGCTTAGCGCGGGGGACTAATGAAAAACTGTTTTTT. Translation: CASSLARGTNEKLFF. The chain uses TRBV7-9 and TRBJ1-4; possible D gene TRBD1, 5 bases. The V end was cut by 0 bases, the J end by 2 bases, with 7 bases between. This CDR3 contains 15 residues. Germline values: CDR1 SEHNR, CDR2 FQNEAQ (reference sequence).

The V gene is TRBV11-2, the J gene TRBJ2-3; tentative D call: TRBD1 (5 bases). Germline loops: CDR1 SGHAT, CDR2 FQNNGV. V was trimmed by 5 bases and J by 4 bases, leaving 13 bases between them. The CDR3 has 14 residues. CDR3 nucleotides: TGTGCCAGCAGCCCGGTGGGCAGGGCAGATACGCAGTATTTT. This sequence encodes CASSPVGRADTQYF.

This sequence joins TRBV6-5 and TRBJ2-3; no firm D call. The CDR3 has 14 amino acids. The germline gives CDR1 MNHEY, CDR2 SVGAGI. Trimming pared 4 bases from V and 6 bases from J, leaving 14 bases between. Here the CDR3 reads CASSSGFSRDTQYF. The DNA of the CDR3 is TGTGCCAGCAGTTCCGGTTTTAGCCGGGATACGCAGTATTTT.

This clonotype was counted a few times. CDR3 nucleotides: TGTGCCAGCAGCTCAAGGACCTCACTCTCCTACGAGCAGTACTTC. It translates to CASSSRTSLSYEQYF. This chain uses TRBV7-2 with TRBJ2-7; D not resolved. The germline V and J ends were trimmed by 4 bases and 0 bases, with 13 bases remaining between them. The CDR3 spans 15 residues. CDR1 and CDR2 (germline): SGHTA, FQGNSA.

Note on this clonotype: One end of the junction varies from germline; a read error may be responsible. The V gene is TRBV28, the J gene TRBJ1-5; no reliable D call. The CDR3 contains 13 residues. CDR1 is MDHEN, CDR2 SYDVKM, per germline. CDR3 DNA sequence: TGCGCCAGCGGTGAATATAGCAATCAGCCCCAGCATTTT. Translation: CASGEYSNQPQHF.

The J gene is TRBJ2-6, the V gene TRBV7-9; D ambiguous. This CDR3 spans 19 amino acids. CDR1 SEHNR and CDR2 FQNEAQ come from the germline V gene (reference sequence). V was shortened by 2 bases and J by 0 bases, with 17 bases between the two germline ends. The CDR3 region has the DNA TGTGCCAGCAGCTTAAACTGGATACGGCTTGCCTCTGGGGCCAACGTCCTGACTTTC. Translated: CASSLNWIRLASGANVLTF.

The chain uses TRBV7-9 and TRBJ2-5; 8 bases line up with TRBD2. Germline V gene data show CDR1 as SEHNR and CDR2 as FQNEAQ (reference sequence). There are 15 residues in the CDR3. Trimming cost V 6 bases and J 1 base; bases outside gene matches: 7. CDR3 nucleotide sequence: TGTGCCAGCAGGCCCTCCCGGGGGGGCCAAGAGACCCAGTACTTC. Translating gives CASRPSRGGQETQYF.

V and J are TRBV5-1 and TRBJ2-1; 9 nucleotides line up with TRBD2. Trimming removed 4 bases from V and 5 bases from J; junction bases left unmatched: 10. The CDR3 spans 16 residues. CDR1 is SGHRS and CDR2 is YFSETQ in the germline V gene. The CDR3 sequence: CASSPGTSWYDNEQFF. The CDR3 DNA is TGCGCCAGCAGCCCTGGGACTAGCTGGTACGACAATGAGCAGTTCTTC.

The V and J genes are TRBV6-5 and TRBJ2-1; weak D call: TRBD1 (6 bases). The ends were cut back, 5 bases at V and 9 bases at J, with 14 bases in the middle. CDR3 length: 13 residues. CDR1 and CDR2 (germline): MNHEY, SVGAGI. The DNA for the CDR3 is TGTGCCAGCAGTCCCCTCGGGACAATTGAGCAGTTCTTC. Translation gives CASSPLGTIEQFF.

V and J are TRBV6-5 and TRBJ2-1; 7 bases match TRBD2. Germline CDR1 reads MNHEY; CDR2 reads SVGAGI. The V segment lost 4 bases and the J segment 5 bases; nucleotides outside the gene matches: 11. The CDR3 is 16 residues long. The CDR3 spells CASSSPRREADNEQFF. For the CDR3, the DNA is TGTGCCAGCAGTTCCCCCCGACGGGAGGCCGACAATGAGCAGTTCTTC.

This clonotype was counted only a few times. This rearrangement joins TRBV14 to TRBJ2-7; the D is unclear. V shed 1 base and J shed 5 bases, with 15 bases lying between them. Germline assignment: CDR1 SGHDN and CDR2 FVKESK. The CDR3 runs to 15 residues. The CDR3 bases are TGTGCCAGCAGCCAAGGCCCCCGGCAGCATAACGAGCAGTACTTC. It is translated as CASSQGPRQHNEQYF.

The chain links TRBV2 to TRBJ2-1; D remains unclear. The DNA end lines up better with TRBJ2-7; the J call may be wrong. The CDR3 runs to 12 residues. Germline-derived CDR1 and CDR2 are SNHLY and FYNNEI. The CDR3 coding sequence is TGTGCCAGCCACTACGGAACCTACGAGCAGTACTTC. This translates into CASHYGTYEQYF.

This clonotype was observed a few times. This rearrangement joins TRBV20-1 to TRBJ1-2; unclear D gene. Germline V gene lookup returns CDR1 DFQATT and CDR2 SNEGSKA (reference sequence). CDR3 length equals 14 residues. The V end was cut by 0 bases, the J end by 6 bases, with 14 bases between. The CDR3 is CSARDATYWNGYTF. CDR3 nucleotides: TGCAGTGCTAGAGATGCCACCTACTGGAATGGCTACACCTTC.

This clonotype was detected only a few times. The V gene is TRBV5-1, the J gene TRBJ2-3; D unclear. The CDR3 consists of 15 residues. Trimming took 1 base from V and 1 from J, leaving 10 bases between them. The germline gives CDR1 SGHRS, CDR2 YFSETQ. CDR3: CASSLLPSRTDTQYF. In DNA form, the CDR3 reads TGCGCCAGCAGCTTGCTGCCCAGCCGCACAGATACGCAGTATTTT.

The rearrangement uses TRBV29-1 and TRBJ2-3, with a tentative D call TRBD1 (6 bases). Germline V CDR1 and CDR2: SQVTM, ANQGSEA. Trimming left V 5 bases short and J 4 bases short, with 10 bases between. This CDR3 comprises 12 residues. CDR3 DNA: TGCAGCGTTAAGCAGGGGTCAGATACGCAGTATTTT. The encoded protein is CSVKQGSDTQYF.

As for this clonotype: A read error is possible here, since a much larger clone lies one base away. The rearrangement uses TRBV29-1 and TRBJ2-5; possibly TRBD1 or TRBD2 for D (6 bases each). Germline V lookup: CDR1 SQVTM, CDR2 ANQGSEA. This CDR3 has 12 residues. The CDR3 spells CNVDGGGETQYF. The CDR3 DNA follows: TGCAACGTTGACGGGGGCGGAGAGACCCAGTACTTC.

The chain uses TRBV29-1 and TRBJ2-5; no reliable D call. The J call may be in error: the DNA end matches TRBJ2-7 better. Germline V gene lookup returns CDR1 SQVTM and CDR2 ANQGSEA. The length of the CDR3 is 11 residues. CDR3 DNA sequence: TGCAGCGTTGAAAACGCGGCCGAGCAGTACTTC. This codes for CSVENAAEQYF.

The chain carries TRBV4-2 and TRBJ1-4; 7 positions agree with TRBD1. Germline V CDR1 and CDR2: LGHNA, YNFKEQ. With 4 bases clipped from V and 0 bases from J, the junction kept 11 bases outside the gene matches. The CDR3 length is 18 residues. The CDR3 spells CASSPKTGSYATNEKLFF. DNA for the CDR3: TGTGCCAGCAGCCCAAAGACAGGGTCCTATGCAACTAATGAAAAACTGTTTTTT.

The chain carries TRBV7-2 and TRBJ2-7, with no clear D. CDR3 length equals 15 residues. Germline CDR1 reads SGHTA; CDR2 reads FQGNSA. Trimming left V 4 bases short and J 6 bases short, with 19 bases between. The CDR3 region has the DNA TGTGCCAGCAGCTCCGGGCTCCTCGGTTTCTGCGAGCAGTACTTC. Protein product: CASSSGLLGFCEQYF. Complete variable domain (other parts from reference TRBV7-2 and TRBJ2-7): GAGVSQSPSNKVTEKGKDVELRCDPISGHTALYWYRQSLGQGLEFLIYFQGNSAPDKSGLPSDRFSAERTGGSVSTLTIQRTQQEDSAVYLCASSSGLLGFCEQYFGPGTRLTVT.

The chain joins TRBV18 to TRBJ2-1; D may be TRBD1 (5 bases). CDR1 is KGHSH, CDR2 LQKENI, per germline. V gave up 2 bases and J gave up 8 bases, with 7 bases separating them. This CDR3 has 12 residues. CDR3 sequence (DNA): TGTGCCAGCTCACCATCCAGGGATGAGCAGTTCTTC. Its protein product is CASSPSRDEQFF.

The chain has TRBV4-1 and TRBJ2-3; D is uncertain. CDR3 length: 13 residues. V dropped 2 bases and J dropped 2 bases, with 5 bases sitting between them. Germline CDR1 reads MGHRA; CDR2 reads YSYEKL. The CDR3 region is CASSQLVTDTQYF. For the CDR3, the DNA is TGCGCCAGCAGCCAACTAGTCACAGATACGCAGTATTTT.

This clonotype appeared a few times. The chain is built from TRBV5-4 and TRBJ2-1, with 8 nucleotides matching TRBD2. Germline V lookup: CDR1 SGHNT, CDR2 YYREEE (reference sequence). V dropped 9 bases and J dropped 5; count of bases not matched to a gene: 10. The CDR3 spans 14 residues. The CDR3 here is CATLPGGVNNEQFF. CDR3 nucleotide sequence: TGTGCCACCCTCCCCGGGGGGGTCAACAATGAGCAGTTCTTC. Looking up the rest from reference TRBV5-4 and TRBJ2-1 gives the full variable domain: ETGVTQSPTHLIKTRGQQVTLRCSSQSGHNTVSWYQQALGQGPQFIFQYYREEENGRGNFPPRFSGLQFPNYSSELNVNALELDDSALYLCATLPGGVNNEQFFGPGTRLTVL.

This rearrangement joins TRBV27 to TRBJ2-2; perhaps TRBD2 as D (5 bases). Per the germline V gene, CDR1 is MNHEY and CDR2 is SMNVEV (reference sequence). Trimming left V 0 bases short and J 8 bases short, with 13 bases between. The CDR3 runs 15 residues. In nucleotides, the CDR3 is TGTGCCAGCAGTTTATCTGGGAGCGGAGCTGGGGAGCTGTTTTTT. Translation gives CASSLSGSGAGELFF.